This T cell receptor (beta chain) emerged from a study of CD8 T cells in Susac syndrome. Whole-study findings and limits: It was acknowledged in the study that its TCR sequencing and HLA analysis involved a relatively small number of individuals.

Random hexamers were used to reverse transcribe the RNA input (about 0.5 to 1 ug). MiXCR, run by TCRdb on the immunoSEQ multiplex PCR reads, gives a single entry per CDR3 protein. The sample carries some 120,000 distinct CDR3 sequences, about 93% recorded once. In regard to this clonotype: Its antigen remains unidentified.

What was sequenced was CD4+ T cells from PBMCs. The sequence was collected from a human donor in good health.

CDR3 DNA sequence: TGCAGTGGACAGCAGTACTCCTACGAGCAGTACTTC. Translating it yields CSGQQYSYEQYF. The chain couples TRBV20-1 to TRBJ2-7; D is possibly TRBD1 (5 bases). The CDR3 has 12 residues. Germline V gene lookup returns CDR1 DFQATT and CDR2 SNEGSKA (reference sequence). V lost 7 bases, J lost 0 bases, and 10 bases lay in between.